This is a list of T cell receptor beta chains from one sample in a study of blood T cells in healthy people across ages. Using its own MiXCR run on the 5' RACE reads, TCRdb lists one record per CDR3 protein. The table has about 680,000 distinct CDR3 sequences, about half seen once. The sequenced sample consisted of blood. Receptors originate from a woman aged 60-70 years in good health. The CDR3 runs from the conserved cysteine through the conserved F or W. Clone size, where shown, is once, few, many, or a class for clones that have expanded.

NA | TRBV20-1 | CSASSDTGGGEAFF
NA | TRBV29-1 | CSVLASAGSGYTF
NA | TRBV4-3 | CASSQGTSGKSYNEQFF
NA | TRBV2 | CASSELTGGLGYTF
NA | TRBV20-1 | CSVQGRAGRYEQYF
NA | TRBV6-1 | CASRPGQSSYNEQFF
NA | TRBV6-2/TRBV6-3 | CASSLAEDISNEQFF
few | TRBV28 | CASTAGPGYTF
NA | TRBV29-1 | CSVPGQGGTGELFF
few | TRBV4-2 | CASSQDASGFSYEQYF
many | TRBV5-1 | CASSSGSGYNEQFF
few | TRBV6-6 | CASSLRDRGNNEQFF
NA | TRBV6-1 | CASSAAGGTVNIQYF
NA | TRBV5-1 | CASSSGRAGGGIQYF
NA | TRBV7-2 | CASSSTSSGANVLTF
NA | TRBV5-1 | CASSNSDRNSYEQYF
NA | TRBV4-3 | CASSQDRRSIASTDTQYF
few | TRBV7-2 | CASSLDGKYEQYF
NA | TRBV20-1 | CSGRQGRGGYTF
many | TRBV20-1 | CSSTRRMNTEAFF
few | TRBV4-3 | CASSQDRLAVSYNEQFF